This TCR beta chain was recorded in a study of shared clonotypes between healthy human individuals (dated by TCRdb to 2020 to 2022). With regard to the full study: A couple of women and three men aged 18 to 49 years were included in the cohort. For each donor, three plates each were used for CD4 naive and CD4 memory, two plates were used for CD8 naive, and one plate was used for CD8 memory. To estimate repertoire size and how much clonotype sharing occurs between individuals, the study deeply sequenced the blood TCR repertoires of 5 or 6 healthy adults. Different laboratories and diverse techniques were used to prepare libraries and sequence TCR repertoires, to increase sequencing depth and limit assay-specific biases. Between about 0.94 and 8.9 billion PBMCs per donor were obtained by leukapheresis. The research as a whole found: Because the study included only a small number of donors, the genetic and exposure-history diversity represented was limited. Even with the large sequencing depth, rarefaction of the sorted-subset datasets indicated that sequencing was incomplete. Naive subsets generally had larger estimated clonotype richness than memory subsets did. Compared with non-shared clonotypes, the clonotypes found in all four sorted-subset donors had higher generation probabilities. Only blood was sampled, and tissue TCR repertoires likely differ from those in blood. Sharing across a few donors was observed for around 5% of naive CD4, less than 4% of naive CD8, roughly 2.4% of memory CD4, and around 0.4% of memory CD8 clonotypes. Pairwise subsampling led to the expectation that sequencing depth would affect the degree of clonotype sharing among donors.

Note on this clone: Its antigen remains unidentified. The record has no base qualities; no much larger clone is one base away.

The donors were healthy, HIV-negative adults who had no recently reported acute infections or vaccinations. Every donor was a Caucasian adult residing in Nashville, Tennessee, USA. Magnetic negative selection was used to enrich CD4+ T cells, after which naive cells were positively selected on CD45RA and the negative fraction became the memory subset. Blood was collected by leukapheresis, and PBMCs were isolated by Ficoll-Histopaque density gradient centrifugation and then cryopreserved in liquid nitrogen vapor phase. Analytical flow cytometry was used to check the purity and quantity of each magnetically sorted T cell population. Genomic DNA was isolated from every sorted fraction and measured by UV absorbance on a Nanodrop 2000c. Trimming takes 10 bases from V and 1 base from J, and the germline ends sit 10 bases apart. For CDR1 and CDR2, the germline V gene lists MNHEY and SVGAGI. The CDR3, from cysteine to phenylalanine, totals 12 residues. Only CDR3 DNA remains: 36 bases, in frame from the first base.

TCR CDR3 regions were amplified from genomic DNA by multiplex PCR using the deep immunoSEQ assay. Extracted genomic DNA from each cell subset was distributed evenly across all wells of several immunoSEQ 96-well plates, and each plate was treated as a replicate. Each replicate PCR for sorted subsets received about 0.2 ug genomic DNA, equal to roughly 33,000 T cell genomes. Purified libraries were measured with a Qubit 3.0 fluorometer, size-checked on a Bioanalyzer 2100, and measured again with the KAPA Library Quantification kit. Every immunoSEQ 96-well plate was sequenced on a separate single-read 150-cycle Illumina NextSeq 550 flow cell. The authors' pipeline ran thus. The immunoSEQ output contained only junctional sequences without quality scores, so filtering could not match that applied to full-length reads. Sequences were annotated with PyIR, a Python wrapper for IgBLAST v1.9, using IMGT germline references to assign V/J genes and CDR3. Reads were filtered out if the reads had weak V/J assignments (E-value above 1e-6), no CDR3, stop codons, out-of-frame junctions, or ambiguous translated residues. A V3J clonotype was defined by an identical inferred V gene, J gene, and CDR3 amino acid sequence. The percentage overlap between two repertoires was calculated by dividing the number of shared unique clonotypes by the size of the smaller repertoire. RTK rarefaction, the Chao1 estimator, and Recon v2.1 estimates of unobserved clonotypes were used to assess repertoire richness. Generation probabilities for all TCRbeta clonotypes obtained by the gDNA method from a few donors were computed using OLGA. Drawn from immuneACCESS, this table holds only the in-frame rearrangements with V and J called that TCRdb kept. Clones are partly lost; checked studies trace under half to an unresolved V gene and leave the rest unexplained. Clone size and V and J calls were adopted from that table, with D and trimming inferred from the DNA. The sample table lists around 2,000,000 clones, roughly 94% of them with a count of one. 0.13% of the sample comes from the top ten.

The sample was naive CD4+ T cells sorted from blood. The sample's cell subset or site label, in plain terms: CD45RA+ positively selected. This sequence was found in a man younger than 35 in good health. The rearrangement combines TRBV6-5 with TRBJ2-5; the D gene is perhaps TRBD1, on 6 matching bases. The CDR3 reads CATWDTQETQYF. The nucleotides read TGTGCCACCTGGGACACCCAAGAGACCCAGTACTTC.